This TCR beta chain was sequenced for a study of blood T cell repertoires in COVID-19. The CDR3 is 13 residues long. J lost 8 bases, V lost 4 bases, and 5 bases had no gene match. The V gene's germline CDR1 is MNHEY and CDR2 SVGAGI. Cohort 3 recovery required two negative PCRs, clearance, or symptom resolution. TCRdb keeps only in-frame clones here, not all; method: immunoSEQ multiplex PCR. The sample consists of 150,000 or so clones, more than 65% of them appearing once. The sequence came from a man between 50 and 59 years old who had recovered from COVID-19. V gene TRBV6-5 combines with J gene TRBJ2-1; 7 nucleotides agree with TRBD1. What was sequenced was PBMCs or T cells enriched from blood (not recorded which). CDR3 sequence: CASSSGQIHEQFF. DNA of the CDR3: TGTGCCAGCAGTTCGGGACAGATCCATGAGCAGTTCTTC.